The present entry profiles one T cell receptor (beta chain) with its context. Sequenced by immunoSEQ multiplex PCR; TCRdb stores in-frame clones only, minus some. This table has some 100,000 clones, around 92% appearing once. This entry belongs to a study of blood T cell repertoires in COVID-19. About the research overall: COVID-19 samples, acute and convalescent, were from the United States, Italy and Spain.

Trimming removed 2 bases from V and 10 bases from J; junction bases left unmatched: 14. This CDR3 contains 16 residues. Germline CDR1 MNHEY, CDR2 SMNVEV (reference sequence). This rearrangement joins TRBV27 to TRBJ2-1; TRBD2 aligns across 7 bases. Sequencing was carried out using peripheral blood. The sequence was collected from a man between 45 and 60 years old with active COVID-19. This chain's CDR3 is CASSLRAGQGVGEQFF. Here the CDR3 DNA reads TGTGCCAGCAGTTTACGAGCGGGGCAGGGAGTTGGGGAGCAGTTCTTC.